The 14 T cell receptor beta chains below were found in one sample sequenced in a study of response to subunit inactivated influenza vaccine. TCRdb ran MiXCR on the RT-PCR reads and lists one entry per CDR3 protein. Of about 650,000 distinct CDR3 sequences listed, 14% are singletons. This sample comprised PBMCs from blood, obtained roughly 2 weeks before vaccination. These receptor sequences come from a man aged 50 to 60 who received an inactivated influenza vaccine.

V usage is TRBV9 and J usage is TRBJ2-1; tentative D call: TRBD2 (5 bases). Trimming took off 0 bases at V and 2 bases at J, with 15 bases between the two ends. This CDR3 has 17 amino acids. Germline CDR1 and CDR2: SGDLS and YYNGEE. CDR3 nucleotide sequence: TGTGCCAGCAGCGTAGTTGAACGTCCAGCGGCCTACAATGAGCAGTTCTTC. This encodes CASSVVERPAAYNEQFF.

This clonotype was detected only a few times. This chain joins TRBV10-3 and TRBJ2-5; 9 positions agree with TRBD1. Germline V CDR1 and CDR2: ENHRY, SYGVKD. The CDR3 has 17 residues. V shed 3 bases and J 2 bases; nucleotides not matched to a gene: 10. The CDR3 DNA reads TGTGCCATCAGTGACCGTGGGACAGGGAGTCTACAAGAGACCCAGTACTTC. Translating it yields CAISDRGTGSLQETQYF.

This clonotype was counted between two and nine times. The chain's CDR3 is CASSLLPGPGQAYEQYF. As DNA, the CDR3 is TGCGCCAGCAGCCTACTACCGGGCCCGGGACAGGCTTACGAGCAGTACTTC. The gene calls are TRBV4-1 and TRBJ2-7; TRBD1 matches at 8 bases. The trim removed 4 bases at V and 4 bases at J, leaving 15 bases unmatched. Germline V gene lookup returns CDR1 MGHRA and CDR2 YSYEKL. The CDR3 totals 17 residues.

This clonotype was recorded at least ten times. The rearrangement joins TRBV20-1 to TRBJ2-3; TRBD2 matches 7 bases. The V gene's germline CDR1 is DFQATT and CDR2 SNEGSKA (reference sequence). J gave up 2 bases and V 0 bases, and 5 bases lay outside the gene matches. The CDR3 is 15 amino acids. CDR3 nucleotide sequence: TGCAGTGCTAGAGATTTCAGCGGGGCCACAGATACGCAGTATTTT. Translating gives CSARDFSGATDTQYF.

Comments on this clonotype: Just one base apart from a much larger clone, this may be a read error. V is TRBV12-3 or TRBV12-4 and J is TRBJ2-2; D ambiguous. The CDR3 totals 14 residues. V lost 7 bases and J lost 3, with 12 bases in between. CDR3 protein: CASNSMVDTGELFF. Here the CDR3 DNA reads TGTGCCAGCAACAGCATGGTGGACACCGGGGAGCTGTTTTTT.

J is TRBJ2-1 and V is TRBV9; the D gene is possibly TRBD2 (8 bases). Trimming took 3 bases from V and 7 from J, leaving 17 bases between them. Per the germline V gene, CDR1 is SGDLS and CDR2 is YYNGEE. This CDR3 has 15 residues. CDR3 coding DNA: TGTGCCAGCAGCGCGGGAGGGACAGCCTTGAATGAGCAGTTCTTC. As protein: CASSAGGTALNEQFF.

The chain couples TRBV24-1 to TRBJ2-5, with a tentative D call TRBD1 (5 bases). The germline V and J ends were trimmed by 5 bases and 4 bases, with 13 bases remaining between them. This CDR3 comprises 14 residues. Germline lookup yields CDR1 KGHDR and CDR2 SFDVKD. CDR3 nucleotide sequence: TGTGCCACCAGTGCGGACACCAATACAGAGACCCAGTACTTC. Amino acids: CATSADTNTETQYF.

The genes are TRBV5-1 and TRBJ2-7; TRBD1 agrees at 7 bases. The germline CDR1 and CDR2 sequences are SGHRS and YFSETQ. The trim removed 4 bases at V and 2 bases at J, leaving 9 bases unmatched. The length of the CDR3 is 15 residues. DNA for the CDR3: TGCGCCAGCAGCATAACGGGACAGCTTACCTACGAGCAGTACTTC. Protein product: CASSITGQLTYEQYF.

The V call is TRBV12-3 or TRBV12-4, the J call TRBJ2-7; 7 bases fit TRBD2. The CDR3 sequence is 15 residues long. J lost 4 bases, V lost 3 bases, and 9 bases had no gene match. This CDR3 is CASSFLLAGVYEQYF. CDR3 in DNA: TGTGCCAGCAGTTTCCTTCTCGCGGGAGTGTACGAGCAGTACTTC.

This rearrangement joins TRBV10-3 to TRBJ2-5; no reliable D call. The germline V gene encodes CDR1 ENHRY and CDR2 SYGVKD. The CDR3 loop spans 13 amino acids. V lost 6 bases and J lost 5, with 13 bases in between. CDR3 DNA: TGTGCCATCAGCGACGGCCCGTGGGAGACCCAGTACTTC. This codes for CAISDGPWETQYF.

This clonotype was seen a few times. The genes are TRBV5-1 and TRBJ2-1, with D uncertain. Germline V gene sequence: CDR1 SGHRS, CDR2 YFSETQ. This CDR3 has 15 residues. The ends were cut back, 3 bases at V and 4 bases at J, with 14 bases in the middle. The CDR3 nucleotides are TGCGCCAGCAGCTACGACCCAACTCTTTACAATGAGCAGTTCTTC. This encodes CASSYDPTLYNEQFF.

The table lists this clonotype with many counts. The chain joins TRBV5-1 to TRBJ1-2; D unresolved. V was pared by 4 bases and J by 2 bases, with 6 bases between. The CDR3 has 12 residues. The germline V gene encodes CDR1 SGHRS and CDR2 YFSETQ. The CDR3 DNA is TGCGCCAGCAGCGCCCTGAACTATGGCTACACCTTC. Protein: CASSALNYGYTF. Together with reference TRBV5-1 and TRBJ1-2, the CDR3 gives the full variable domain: KAGVTQTPRYLIKTRGQQVTLSCSPISGHRSVSWYQQTPGQGLQFLFEYFSETQRNKGNFPGRFSGRQFSNSRSEMNVSTLELGDSALYLCASSALNYGYTFGSGTRLTVV.

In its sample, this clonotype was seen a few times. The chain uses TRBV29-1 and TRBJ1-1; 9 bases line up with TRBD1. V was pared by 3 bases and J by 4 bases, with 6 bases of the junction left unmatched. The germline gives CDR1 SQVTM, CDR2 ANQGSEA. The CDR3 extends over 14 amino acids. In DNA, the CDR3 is TGCAGCGTTGAGGGACAGGGAGGGTCCACTGAAGCTTTCTTT. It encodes CSVEGQGGSTEAFF.

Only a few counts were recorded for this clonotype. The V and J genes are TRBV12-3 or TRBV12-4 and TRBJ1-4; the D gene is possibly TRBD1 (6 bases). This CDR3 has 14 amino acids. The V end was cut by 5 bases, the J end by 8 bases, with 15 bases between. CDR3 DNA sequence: TGTGCCAGCAGTCCACAGGGTTATTGGGAAAAACTGTTTTTT. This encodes CASSPQGYWEKLFF.